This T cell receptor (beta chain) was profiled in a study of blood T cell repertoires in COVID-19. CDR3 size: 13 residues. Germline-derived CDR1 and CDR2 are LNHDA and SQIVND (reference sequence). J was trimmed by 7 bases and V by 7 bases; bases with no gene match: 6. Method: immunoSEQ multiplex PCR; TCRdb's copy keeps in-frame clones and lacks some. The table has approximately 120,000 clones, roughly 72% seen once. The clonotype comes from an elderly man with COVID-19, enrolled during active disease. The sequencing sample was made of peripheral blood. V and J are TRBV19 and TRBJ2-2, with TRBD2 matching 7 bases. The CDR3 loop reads CASTLWEGGELFF. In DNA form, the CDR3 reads TGTGCCAGTACCCTCTGGGAGGGCGGGGAGCTGTTTTTT.